This entry features one T cell receptor beta chain sequence. The data were taken from a study of blood T cell repertoires in COVID-19. Study background: Samples of COVID-19 (acute and convalescent) were obtained from the United States, Italy and Spain. T cells, B-cell-depleted T cells, or PBMCs supplied cDNA or gDNA.

This CDR3 is built from 13 residues. CDR1 is MNHEY and CDR2 is SMNVEV in the germline V gene (reference sequence). V dropped 4 bases and J dropped 4 bases, with 9 bases sitting between them. Original analysis: Reference gene primer amplification gave nucleated cell count estimates. Clones were sequenced by immunoSEQ multiplex PCR, and TCRdb holds only the in-frame ones, with some missing. V and J calls and clone size follow that table, whereas D and trimming were derived from the DNA. The data contain fewer than 300,000 clones, over 75% of them singletons. This receptor was obtained from a human donor in a cohort sampled during active COVID-19. The chain couples TRBV27 to TRBJ2-3; D remains ambiguous. Sequencing was done on a sample of peripheral blood. The CDR3 reads CASSSHFSDTQYF. CDR3 sequence (DNA): TGTGCCAGCAGTTCTCACTTCTCAGATACGCAGTATTTT.